These 4 T cell receptor beta chains originate from one sample sequenced in a study of graft-versus-host responses after intestinal transplantation (dated by TCRdb to about 2021). Which antigens these TCRs recognize remains unknown. Interpreted using the paper, the time point label stands for: cells obtained before transplantation from donor or recipient. The library came from the immunoSEQ multiplex PCR assay. Imported from immuneACCESS, the table was reduced by TCRdb to in-frame sequences with V and J called. These copies leave out some clones; in studies compared against another copy, an unresolved V gene accounts for under half, and the cause of the remainder is not known. For this sample the table gives some 90,000 clones, of which under 95% were detected only once. The ten biggest clones cover 5.5% to 7% of the sample. Specimen: unstimulated CD8+ T cells sorted from spleen or lymph node cells, collected before intestinal transplant. Receptor source: a human donor who received an intestinal transplant.

The chain combines TRBV15 with TRBJ1-5, with D perhaps TRBD1 (5 bases). The germline V gene has CDR1 LNHNV and CDR2 YYDKDF (reference sequence). V lost 3 bases and J lost 5, with 8 bases in between. The length of the CDR3 is 13 residues. CDR3 sequence reads: CATSREGDQPQHF. In nucleotides, the CDR3 is TGTGCCACCAGCAGGGAAGGGGATCAGCCCCAGCATTTT.

The chain uses TRBV7-6 and TRBJ1-1, with D unclear. Trimming stripped 5 bases from V and 1 base from J, with 17 bases between. CDR1 is SGHVS and CDR2 is FNYEAQ in the germline V gene. This CDR3 contains 16 residues. CDR3 in amino acids: CASSLNSEGPNTEAFF. Written as DNA, the CDR3 is TGTGCCAGCAGCCTTAACTCGGAGGGCCCGAACACTGAAGCTTTCTTT.

This rearrangement joins TRBV5-6 to TRBJ1-4; no definite D call. Germline assignment: CDR1 SGHDT and CDR2 YYEEEE. The CDR3 has 14 amino acids. Trimming stripped 0 bases from V and 0 bases from J, with 3 bases between. For the CDR3, the DNA is TGTGCCAGCAGCTTGGTTGCAACTAATGAAAAACTGTTTTTT. It specifies CASSLVATNEKLFF.

The V call is TRBV9, the J call TRBJ2-7, with 9 bases matching TRBD1. The CDR3 contains 15 residues. Germline V lookup: CDR1 SGDLS, CDR2 YYNGEE. The V gene end was trimmed by 3 bases and the J gene end by 1 base; junction bases not matched to a gene: 5. The CDR3 sequence: CASSERTGVSYEQYF. The CDR3 DNA follows: TGTGCCAGCAGCGAGCGGACAGGGGTTTCCTACGAGCAGTACTTC.